This TCR beta chain was profiled in a study of blood T cell repertoires in COVID-19. TCRdb's table, derived via immunoSEQ multiplex PCR, lists solely in-frame clones and lacks some. The table has 300,000 to 350,000 clones, around nine tenths seen once; the top ten hold 3% to 4%. This CDR3 comprises 13 residues. Germline V lookup: CDR1 MNHNY, CDR2 SVGAGI (reference sequence). V lost 6 bases and J lost 1, with 8 bases in between. The V call is TRBV6-6, the J call TRBJ2-3; no clear D gene. This TCR came from a woman aged 18-35 years who had recovered from COVID-19. Sequenced: peripheral blood. CDR3 in DNA: TGTGCCAGCAGGTCAGATGGCACAGATACGCAGTATTTT. Its translation is CASRSDGTDTQYF.